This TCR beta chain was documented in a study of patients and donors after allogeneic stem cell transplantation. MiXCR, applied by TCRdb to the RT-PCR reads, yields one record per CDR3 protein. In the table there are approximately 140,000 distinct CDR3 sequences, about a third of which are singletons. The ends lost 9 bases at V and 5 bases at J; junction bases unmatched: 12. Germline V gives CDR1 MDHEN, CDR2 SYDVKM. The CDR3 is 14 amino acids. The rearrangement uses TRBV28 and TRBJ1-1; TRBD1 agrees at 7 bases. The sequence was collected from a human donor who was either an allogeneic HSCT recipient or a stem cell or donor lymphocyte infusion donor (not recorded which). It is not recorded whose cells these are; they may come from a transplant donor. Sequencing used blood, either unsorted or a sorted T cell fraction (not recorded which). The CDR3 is CASTSTGEWTEAFF. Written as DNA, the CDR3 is TGTGCCAGTACAAGTACAGGGGAGTGGACTGAAGCTTTCTTT.